This T cell receptor (beta chain) was observed in a study of cytomegalovirus exposure and HLA in healthy donors. Overall study results and limits: Rare TCR sequences predominated, though certain public TCRs were found in many donors. A list of about 180 TCR beta chains associated with cytomegalovirus was given. Reported results showed that the classifier diagnosed cytomegalovirus status with high specificity and sensitivity.

In the case of this clone: Its antigen remains unknown.

CDR3 size: 15 residues. Germline values: CDR1 SGHRS, CDR2 YFSETQ. Trimming left V 4 bases short and J 0 bases short, with 13 bases between. The method was immunoSEQ multiplex PCR; TCRdb's version includes in-frame clones alone and lacks a portion of them. The sample lists approximately 120,000 clones; 90% to 96% were seen once. The sequencing input was PBMCs. The clonotype originates from a man aged 18 to 30 in good health and CMV-seronegative. V and J are TRBV5-1 and TRBJ1-1; D is ambiguous. The CDR3 DNA reads as TGCGCCAGCAGCCCGGAGGAGAAAATGAACACTGAAGCTTTCTTT. It codes for CASSPEEKMNTEAFF.